The rows below give T cell receptor beta chains drawn from one sample of a study of graft-versus-host responses after intestinal transplantation. Which antigens these TCRs recognize remains unknown. Data came from immunoSEQ multiplex PCR; TCRdb stores just in-frame clones and leaves some out. The table shows about 120,000 clones, with 90% occurring only once. Sequencing used unstimulated CD4+ T cells sorted from spleen or lymph node cells, obtained before intestinal transplant. These receptors were obtained from a human donor who received an intestinal transplant. Each CDR3 is given with its conserved first and last residue. D genes are given only for firm matches. Only part of the rows carry a size: once, few, many, or a class if the clone is expanded.

clone size	V gene	J gene	D gene	CDR3 protein	CDR3 DNA
-	TRBV4-1	TRBJ2-1	-	CASSRNQGSAYNEQFF	TGCGCCAGCAGCCGCAACCAGGGAAGCGCCTACAATGAGCAGTTCTTC
-	TRBV2	TRBJ2-7	TRBD2	CASSEPSGRVEQYF	TGTGCCAGCAGTGAGCCTAGCGGGAGGGTCGAGCAGTACTTC
-	TRBV2	TRBJ2-7	TRBD1	CASKGGQGRIGGYEQYF	TGTGCCAGCAAAGGGGGACAGGGAAGAATTGGGGGGTACGAGCAGTACTTC
-	TRBV6-6	TRBJ1-2	-	CASRPDSSGYTF	TGTGCCAGCAGGCCCGACAGCTCCGGCTACACCTTC
-	TRBV5-1	TRBJ1-1	-	CASSLDGSRNTEAFF	TGCGCCAGCAGCTTGGATGGCAGTCGAAACACTGAAGCTTTCTTT
-	TRBV27	TRBJ2-1	TRBD2	CASSPWAGVSNEQFF	TGTGCCAGCAGTCCATGGGCGGGAGTATCTAATGAGCAGTTCTTC
-	TRBV9	TRBJ1-1	-	CASSLESFSRAFF	TGTGCCAGCAGCCTCGAGTCCTTCTCTCGGGCTTTCTTT
-	TRBV10-2	TRBJ1-5	TRBD1	CASSEQGAGQPQHF	TGCGCCAGCAGCGAACAGGGGGCAGGACAGCCCCAGCATTTT
-	TRBV6-1	TRBJ2-7	TRBD1	CASSESLVRGRYEQYF	TGTGCCAGCAGTGAGAGTCTCGTCAGGGGGCGATACGAGCAGTACTTC
-	TRBV11-2	TRBJ2-3	TRBD2	CASSLLAGADTQYF	TGTGCCAGCAGCTTACTAGCGGGGGCAGATACGCAGTATTTT
-	TRBV5-1	TRBJ2-3	TRBD2	CASSLAGSGSTDTQYF	TGCGCCAGCAGCTTGGCCGGTAGCGGGAGCACAGATACGCAGTATTTT
-	TRBV6-4	TRBJ1-1	-	CASSDWFLWSGRGSQNTEAFF	TGTGCCAGCAGTGACTGGTTTTTATGGTCGGGCAGGGGAAGTCAGAACACTGAAGCTTTCTTT
-	TRBV5-1	TRBJ1-2	TRBD1	CASSPRDRGRRGYTF	TGCGCCAGCAGCCCCCGGGACAGGGGGCGTAGGGGCTACACCTTC
-	TRBV7-9	TRBJ1-4	-	CAIQQIATNEKLFF	TGTGCCATCCAACAGATTGCAACTAATGAAAAACTGTTTTTT
-	TRBV11-2	TRBJ1-1	-	CASRAGAGVNTEAFF	TGTGCCAGCAGGGCCGGTGCAGGGGTGAACACTGAAGCTTTCTTT
-	TRBV18	TRBJ2-3	-	CASSPDSYLSADTQYF	TGTGCCAGCTCCCCTGACAGCTACCTTTCCGCAGATACGCAGTATTTT
once	TRBV14	TRBJ1-2	TRBD1	CASSPKGRGYSTF	TGTGCCAGCAGCCCCAAGGGCAGGGGGTACAGCACCTTC
once	TRBV15	TRBJ2-5	TRBD1	CATSTGTDHQETQYF	TGTGCCACCAGCACCGGGACAGACCACCAAGAGACCCAGTACTTC
-	TRBV19	TRBJ1-1	-	CASSTAAGTEAFF	TGTGCCAGTAGCACTGCGGCCGGAACTGAAGCTTTCTTT
-	TRBV23-1	TRBJ2-7	-	CASSQSPRPSSYEQYF	TGCGCCAGCAGTCAATCTCCCCGACCTAGCTCCTACGAGCAGTACTTC
-	TRBV19	TRBJ2-6	-	CASNTGSGANVLTF	TGTGCCAGTAATACAGGCTCTGGGGCCAACGTCCTGACTTTC
few	TRBV4-3	TRBJ1-2	TRBD1	CASSQEKGAYGYTF	TGCGCCAGCAGCCAAGAGAAGGGGGCCTATGGCTACACCTTC
-	TRBV2	TRBJ1-1	-	CASSEALYRQNTEAFF	TGTGCCAGCAGTGAAGCGCTTTACAGACAAAACACTGAAGCTTTCTTT
-	TRBV28	TRBJ2-1	-	CASSLPPEQFF	TGTGCCAGCAGTTTACCTCCTGAGCAGTTCTTC
-	TRBV6-6	TRBJ2-7	-	CASSYAGSSYEQYF	TGTGCCAGCAGTTACGCTGGGAGCTCCTACGAGCAGTACTTC
-	TRBV5-6	TRBJ1-2	-	CASGTKMRGYGYTF	TGTGCCAGCGGAACAAAGATGCGCGGCTATGGCTACACCTTC
-	TRBV7-2	TRBJ1-1	-	CASSLGQNTEAFF	TGTGCCAGCAGCTTGGGACAGAACACTGAAGCTTTCTTT
-	TRBV28	TRBJ1-2	TRBD1	CASATQTGGYGYTF	TGTGCCAGCGCGACCCAGACAGGGGGCTATGGCTACACCTTC
-	TRBV4-1	TRBJ2-7	TRBD1	CASSQIRGQDVQYF	TGCGCCAGCAGCCAAATTAGGGGACAGGACGTGCAGTACTTC
once	TRBV2	TRBJ1-5	-	CASSLPSGRGPSFYSNQPQHF	TGTGCCAGCAGTCTACCATCCGGCAGGGGCCCTTCTTTTTATAGCAATCAGCCCCAGCATTTT
-	TRBV6-4	TRBJ2-1	TRBD2	CASSDSVGGPLGEQFF	TGTGCCAGCAGTGACTCGGTGGGAGGGCCCCTCGGTGAGCAGTTCTTC
-	TRBV6-5	TRBJ2-7	TRBD2	CASSYSTSARSYEQYF	TGTGCCAGCAGTTACTCTACTAGCGCACGCTCCTACGAGCAGTACTTC
-	TRBV5-8	TRBJ1-4	-	CASSLFREREKLFF	TGTGCCAGCAGCTTGTTCAGGGAACGTGAAAAACTGTTTTTT
-	TRBV2	TRBJ1-1	-	CASSKTGSLPTEAFF	TGTGCCAGCAGTAAAACAGGGAGTCTCCCCACTGAAGCTTTCTTT
-	TRBV20-1	TRBJ1-1	-	CSAGGYTEAFF	TGCAGTGCTGGCGGTTACACTGAAGCTTTCTTT
-	TRBV10-2	TRBJ1-1	TRBD1	CASRDRGTEAFF	TGCGCCTCCCGGGACAGGGGGACTGAAGCTTTCTTT
-	TRBV29-1	TRBJ2-5	-	CSVRRSTGQETQYF	TGCAGCGTCCGACGCTCTACGGGGCAAGAGACCCAGTACTTC
-	TRBV19	TRBJ2-1	-	CASSPWRGYNEQFF	TGTGCCAGTAGTCCGTGGCGGGGCTACAATGAGCAGTTCTTC
once	TRBV6-1	TRBJ2-7	-	CASSDWGRSYEQYF	TGTGCCAGCAGTGACTGGGGCCGCTCCTACGAGCAGTACTTC
-	TRBV28	TRBJ1-1	-	CASSAQGITEAFF	TGTGCCAGCAGTGCACAGGGTATAACTGAAGCTTTCTTT
-	TRBV29-1	TRBJ1-2	-	CSVETPGQGYGYTF	TGCAGCGTTGAGACCCCCGGGCAGGGCTATGGCTACACCTTC
-	TRBV6-6	TRBJ2-6	TRBD2	CASSYRGAGANVLTF	TGTGCCAGCAGTTACCGGGGGGCTGGGGCCAACGTCCTGACTTTC
-	TRBV4-1	TRBJ1-2	-	CASSPVTGTSGTNYGYTF	TGCGCCAGCAGCCCGGTTACCGGGACTAGCGGGACCAACTATGGCTACACCTTC
-	TRBV25-1	TRBJ1-1	-	CASSELVGSAEAFF	TGTGCCAGCAGTGAATTGGTCGGGAGTGCTGAAGCTTTCTTT
-	TRBV7-9	TRBJ2-1	-	CASSTPRGQFF	TGTGCCAGCAGCACCCCGCGTGGGCAGTTCTTC
-	TRBV6-1	TRBJ2-7	-	CASTFRVREGEQYF	TGTGCCAGCACCTTTAGGGTCCGAGAGGGAGAGCAGTACTTC
-	TRBV2	TRBJ2-3	-	CASSGERSTQYF	TGTGCCAGCAGTGGAGAAAGATCGACGCAGTATTTT
-	TRBV19	TRBJ1-1	TRBD1	CASSRYRGTEAFF	TGTGCCAGTAGTAGGTACAGGGGCACTGAAGCTTTCTTT
-	TRBV5-1	TRBJ2-5	TRBD2	CASSLTQRGWETQYF	TGCGCCAGCAGCTTGACGCAGCGGGGGTGGGAGACCCAGTACTTC
-	TRBV7-9	TRBJ2-2	TRBD2	CASSLGTSGRAPNTGELFF	TGTGCCAGCAGCTTAGGGACTAGCGGGAGGGCGCCGAACACCGGGGAGCTGTTTTTT
-	TRBV5-1	TRBJ1-1	-	CASSLVAGSQGEAFF	TGCGCCAGCAGCTTGGTTGCAGGGTCGCAGGGTGAAGCTTTCTTT
-	TRBV25-1	TRBJ2-5	TRBD2	CASSEQREGPQETQYF	TGTGCCAGCAGTGAACAGCGGGAGGGCCCCCAAGAGACCCAGTACTTC
-	TRBV10-1	TRBJ2-1	-	CASSDLTARSYNEQFF	TGCGCCAGCAGTGATTTGACAGCCCGCTCCTACAATGAGCAGTTCTTC
-	TRBV4-2	TRBJ2-5	-	CASSQEEGTMGGTQYF	TGTGCCAGCAGCCAAGAAGAGGGGACCATGGGGGGGACCCAGTACTTC
-	TRBV7-2	TRBJ2-7	-	CASSLRGGVGYEQYF	TGTGCCAGCAGCTTACGGGGCGGGGTAGGGTACGAGCAGTACTTC
-	TRBV19	TRBJ2-1	-	CASNPMSSNEQFF	TGTGCCAGTAACCCGATGTCTAGCAATGAGCAGTTCTTC